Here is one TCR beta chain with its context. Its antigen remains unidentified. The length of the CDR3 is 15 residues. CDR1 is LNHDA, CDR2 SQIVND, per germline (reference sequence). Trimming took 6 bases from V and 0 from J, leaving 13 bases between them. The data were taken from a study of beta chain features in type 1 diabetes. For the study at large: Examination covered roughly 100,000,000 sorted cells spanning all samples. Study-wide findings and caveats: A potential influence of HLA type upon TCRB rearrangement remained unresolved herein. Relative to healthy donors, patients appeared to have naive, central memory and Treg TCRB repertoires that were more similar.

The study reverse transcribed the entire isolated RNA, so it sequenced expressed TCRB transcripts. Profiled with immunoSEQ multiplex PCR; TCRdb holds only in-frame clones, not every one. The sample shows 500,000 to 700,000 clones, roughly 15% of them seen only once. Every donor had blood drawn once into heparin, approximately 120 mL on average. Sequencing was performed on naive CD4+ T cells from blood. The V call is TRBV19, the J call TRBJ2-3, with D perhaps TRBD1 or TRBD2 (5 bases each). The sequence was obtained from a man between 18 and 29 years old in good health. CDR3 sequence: CASRSRDGSTDTQYF. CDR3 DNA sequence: TGTGCCAGTAGAAGTCGGGACGGGAGCACAGATACGCAGTATTTT. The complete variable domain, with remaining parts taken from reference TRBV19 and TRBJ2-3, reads DGGITQSPKYLFRKEGQNVTLSCEQNLNHDAMYWYRQDPGQGLRLIYYSQIVNDFQKGDIAEGYSVSREKKESFPLTVTSAQKNPTAFYLCASRSRDGSTDTQYFGPGTRLTVL.